This note documents a single T cell receptor (beta chain) sequence. Its antigen is as yet unknown. These data belong to a study of cytomegalovirus exposure and HLA in healthy donors. Study-level findings and limits: Sequencing probably produced one cluster of sequence variants that were highly shared. From TCR beta sequences, most subjects' HLA-A and HLA-B alleles were reportedly predicted accurately. Later on, an analysis found that several of the most significant clusters appeared to be linked to common viral pathogens, which included parvovirus B19.

The V end lost 8 bases, the J end lost 5 bases, and 14 bases lay between the germline ends. Per germline, CDR1 MGHDK and CDR2 SYGVNS. The CDR3 totals 13 residues. Primers included in the PCR were 60 Vbeta and 13 Jbeta primers. Method: immunoSEQ multiplex PCR; TCRdb's copy keeps in-frame clones and lacks some. The table lists approximately 240,000 clones, approximately 90% of them singletons. Sequenced material: PBMCs. This chain uses TRBV25-1 with TRBJ2-3; D not certain. The clonotype was recovered from a woman aged 18 to 35 in good health and CMV-seronegative. The CDR3 loop reads CASVTPSGDTQYF. CDR3 sequence (DNA): TGTGCCAGCGTAACCCCCTCGGGAGATACGCAGTATTTT.